The 9 T cell receptor beta chains below all came from one sample that was sequenced in a study of CD8 T cells in ankylosing spondylitis. TCRdb recomputed calls from the 5' RACE reads with MiXCR, one row per CDR3 protein. The data hold about 340,000 distinct CDR3 sequences, with roughly 15% observed a single time. Input material: blood, either unsorted or a sorted T cell fraction (not recorded which). The source of these receptors is a male donor with ankylosing spondylitis or in good health (not recorded which).

This chain's CDR3 is CSVARVILNTEAFF. The CDR3 DNA reads as TGCAGCGTAGCCCGGGTCATCCTAAACACTGAAGCTTTCTTT. This chain connects TRBV29-1 to TRBJ1-1; D gene unclear. The CDR3 loop spans 14 amino acids. CDR1 is SQVTM, CDR2 ANQGSEA, per germline. The ends were cut back, 6 bases at V and 2 bases at J, with 16 bases in the middle.

This chain connects TRBV11-3 to TRBJ2-2; D uncertain. There are 14 residues in the CDR3. Looked up from germline, CDR1 is SGHNT and CDR2 is YENEEA. V was trimmed by 1 base and J by 8 bases, leaving 11 bases between them. CDR3 DNA sequence: TGTGCCAGCAGCTTAGTGGGCTCCCAAGGGGAGCTGTTTTTT. The encoded protein is CASSLVGSQGELFF.

This clonotype was counted at least ten times. The chain is built from TRBV20-1 and TRBJ2-5; D is possibly TRBD1 or TRBD2 (5 bases each). The germline gives CDR1 DFQATT, CDR2 SNEGSKA (reference sequence). The CDR3 length is 13 residues. V lost 3 bases to trimming and J lost 5 bases, with 13 bases between them. CDR3 sequence reads: CSARRGVLETQYF. The CDR3 region has the DNA TGCAGTGCTAGGAGGGGCGTTCTGGAGACCCAGTACTTC.

This clonotype has more than one count but fewer than ten. The chain links TRBV12-3 or TRBV12-4 to TRBJ1-1; D is unresolved. V was shortened by 1 base and J by 4 bases, with 28 bases between the two germline ends. The CDR3 extends over 20 amino acids. This CDR3 is CASSLDGWYYTEPGVTEAFF. The CDR3 bases are TGTGCCAGCAGTTTAGATGGGTGGTATTACACAGAGCCCGGGGTCACTGAAGCTTTCTTT.

There are many counts of this clonotype. This chain connects TRBV7-9 to TRBJ1-5, with D possibly TRBD1 on 5 matching bases. CDR3 size: 13 residues. V lost 4 bases and J 6 bases, leaving 10 bases between the germline ends. Germline loops: CDR1 SEHNR, CDR2 FQNEAQ (reference sequence). This CDR3 reads CASSWGEGQPQHF. In DNA, the CDR3 is TGTGCCAGCAGCTGGGGGGAGGGTCAGCCCCAGCATTTT.

This clonotype was detected many times. V usage is TRBV7-2 and J usage is TRBJ1-1, with 7 bases that match TRBD1. The trim removed 4 bases at V and 0 bases at J, leaving 5 bases unmatched. The CDR3 is made up of 15 amino acids. Per the germline V gene, CDR1 is SGHTA and CDR2 is FQGNSA. CDR3 in amino acids: CASSSGGGVNTEAFF. The CDR3 DNA is TGTGCCAGCAGCTCGGGAGGGGGCGTGAACACTGAAGCTTTCTTT.

The chain joins TRBV7-2 to TRBJ2-3; D call uncertain. The CDR3 runs 15 residues. The germline V gene has CDR1 SGHTA and CDR2 FQGNSA. The V end lost 0 bases, the J end lost 2 bases, and 9 bases lay between the germline ends. The DNA of the CDR3 is TGTGCCAGCAGCTTAGCGTCCCATTCCACAGATACGCAGTATTTT. It translates to CASSLASHSTDTQYF.

At least ten counts were recorded for this clonotype. The chain uses TRBV20-1 and TRBJ2-7, with no clear D. CDR1 and CDR2 from the germline V gene are DFQATT and SNEGSKA (reference sequence). The CDR3 covers 11 residues. The ends were cut back, 3 bases at V and 0 bases at J, with 3 bases in the middle. CDR3 loop: CSARGSYEQYF. The CDR3 DNA follows: TGCAGTGCTAGGGGCTCCTACGAGCAGTACTTC.

The genes are TRBV7-8 and TRBJ2-6; 10 positions match TRBD1. The V segment lost 2 bases and the J segment 1 base; nucleotides outside the gene matches: 11. Germline V CDR1 and CDR2: SGHVS, FQNEAQ. This CDR3 region has 20 residues. The CDR3 loop is CASSLLQPGQGRSGANVLTF. The CDR3 DNA follows: TGTGCCAGCAGCTTACTACAACCGGGACAGGGGAGGTCTGGGGCCAACGTCCTGACTTTC.